The rows below give T cell receptor beta chains drawn from one sample of a study of blood T cell repertoires in COVID-19. Sequencing used immunoSEQ multiplex PCR; TCRdb keeps in-frame clones, though not all of them. The sample has 250,000 to 300,000 clones; 65% to 90% are singletons. The source material was peripheral blood. Receptors were obtained from a man in his fifties with active or convalescent COVID-19. CDR3s include the opening cysteine and the closing phenylalanine or tryptophan. D genes are given only for firm matches. Only part of the rows carry a size: once, few, many, or a class if the clone is expanded.

V gene	D gene	clone size	CDR3 length	J gene	CDR3 DNA	CDR3 protein
TRBV6-6	TRBD1	NA	14	TRBJ1-1	TGTGCCATAAACAGGGGCGGGGATCCCGGAGAAGCTTTCTTT	CAINRGGDPGEAFF
TRBV10-3	NA	NA	14	TRBJ2-3	TGTGCCATCAGTGGGACAATGGCCACAGATACGCAGTATTTT	CAISGTMATDTQYF
TRBV7-9	NA	NA	12	TRBJ2-1	TGTGCCAGCAGCTTTTTACCAGATGAGCAGTTCTTC	CASSFLPDEQFF
TRBV7-3	TRBD1	NA	14	TRBJ2-7	TGTGCCAGCAGCTCCGGGACAGGGGCCCTCGAGCAGTACTTC	CASSSGTGALEQYF
TRBV25-1	NA	NA	16	TRBJ2-3	TGTGCCAGCAGTGAACAACCCCTCCAGGCGACAGATACGCAGTATTTT	CASSEQPLQATDTQYF
TRBV5-4	TRBD1	few	15	TRBJ1-6	TGTGCCAGCAGCTTTTTGGGACAGGAAAATTCACCCCTCCACTTT	CASSFLGQENSPLHF
TRBV6-6	NA	many	13	TRBJ1-2	TGTGCCAGCAGTTACTCGGCGGGAGATGGCTACACCTTC	CASSYSAGDGYTF
TRBV28	TRBD2	NA	15	TRBJ2-7	TGTGCCACCCACCTGGGAGGGGCTAGCGGCTTGGAGCAGTACTTC	CATHLGGASGLEQYF
TRBV19	NA	NA	15	TRBJ1-1	TGTGCCAGTAGGCTAACAGGGTCGGCGAACACTGAAGCTTTCTTT	CASRLTGSANTEAFF
TRBV25-1	NA	many	14	TRBJ2-2	TGTGCCAGCACGGACAGACTGAACACCGGGGAGCTGTTTTTT	CASTDRLNTGELFF
TRBV15	TRBD1	once	13	TRBJ1-2	TGTGCCACCAGCCCGGGACAGGGCTATGGCTACACCTTC	CATSPGQGYGYTF
TRBV5-1	TRBD1	NA	16	TRBJ2-3	TGCGCCAGCAGCTCGAAAGACAGGGCGTTAGGGGATACGCAGTATTTT	CASSSKDRALGDTQYF
TRBV5-1	TRBD1	NA	14	TRBJ1-1	TGCGCCAGCAGCTTTAACCAGGGGGGCACTGAAGCTTTCTTT	CASSFNQGGTEAFF
TRBV28	NA	NA	17	TRBJ1-5	TGTGCCAGCAGTTCGGCCGGGACTGGTTATAGCAATCAGCCCCAGCATTTT	CASSSAGTGYSNQPQHF
TRBV10-2	NA	NA	13	TRBJ2-1	TGCGCCAGCGGGCGGGGTAGTGAATATGAGCAGTTCTTC	CASGRGSEYEQFF
TRBV12-3/TRBV12-4	NA	NA	12	TRBJ2-4	TGTGCCAGCAGTCCGGGGAGTTACATTCAGTACTTC	CASSPGSYIQYF
TRBV18	NA	NA	15	TRBJ2-1	TGTGCCAGCTCTCCTATATCAAGCTCCTACAATGAGCAGTTCTTC	CASSPISSSYNEQFF
TRBV2	NA	NA	14	TRBJ1-5	TGTGCCAGCAGTGTTATATCGGGGAATCAGCCCCAGCATTTT	CASSVISGNQPQHF
TRBV7-2	NA	NA	13	TRBJ1-2	TGTGCCAGCAGCTTAGGGCAGAACTATGGCTACACCTTC	CASSLGQNYGYTF
TRBV10-3	NA	once	14	TRBJ2-5	TGTGCCATCAGTGAACCAGGGGTCGAAGAGACCCAGTACTTC	CAISEPGVEETQYF
TRBV27	TRBD1	once	15	TRBJ2-2	TGTGCCAGCAGTTTAAGGACAGGGGGGACCGGGGAGCTGTTTTTT	CASSLRTGGTGELFF
TRBV5-1	NA	NA	14	TRBJ1-1	TGCGCCAGCACCCTTCTCGCAGGTAACACTGAAGCTTTCTTT	CASTLLAGNTEAFF
TRBV19	NA	NA	11	TRBJ1-2	TGTGCCAGTAGTTCGCCGGGAGGCTACACCTTC	CASSSPGGYTF
TRBV19	NA	NA	15	TRBJ2-1	TGTGCCAGTAGTATTTCCAACAGGGCCTACAATGAGCAGTTCTTC	CASSISNRAYNEQFF
TRBV5-4	NA	NA	14	TRBJ2-1	TGTGCCAGCAGCCCGCGGGACTCCCGATCCCAGCAGTTCTTC	CASSPRDSRSQQFF
TRBV4-2	TRBD2	NA	19	TRBJ2-1	TGTGCCAGCAGCCAAGACCCTTGGCCCGGGGGAGGGCCTACTGATGAGCAGTTCTTC	CASSQDPWPGGGPTDEQFF
TRBV6-5	TRBD1	NA	14	TRBJ1-1	TGTGCCAGCAGCCGGGACAGACTGAACACTGAAGCTTTCTTT	CASSRDRLNTEAFF
TRBV29-1	NA	NA	16	TRBJ2-4	TGCAGCGTTGAAGATCTTAGCCTAAACACCAAAAACATTCAGTACTTC	CSVEDLSLNTKNIQYF
TRBV30	TRBD2	NA	13	TRBJ2-7	TGTGCCTGGTCTAGCGGGAGGAGATACGAGCAGTACTTC	CAWSSGRRYEQYF
TRBV5-1	TRBD2	NA	16	TRBJ2-2	TGCGCCAGCAGCTCGCTAGCGGGGGGGAACACCGGGGAGCTGTTTTTT	CASSSLAGGNTGELFF
TRBV7-2	NA	NA	13	TRBJ2-7	TGTGCCAGCAGCTTAGGACGGGTGATGGAGCAGTACTTC	CASSLGRVMEQYF
TRBV30	TRBD1	NA	18	TRBJ2-6	TGTGCCTGGAGCCGCACCGGACAGGTGTTCGCTGGGGCCAACGTCCTGACTTTC	CAWSRTGQVFAGANVLTF
TRBV3-1/TRBV3-2	TRBD2	NA	15	TRBJ2-1	TGTGCCAGCAGCCAGAGACGCCTATGGGAGGGTGAGCAGTTCTTC	CASSQRRLWEGEQFF
TRBV27	NA	NA	15	TRBJ2-1	TGTGCCAGCAGTTCGACAGCCGTTCCCTACAATGAGCAGTTCTTC	CASSSTAVPYNEQFF
TRBV5-1	NA	NA	13	TRBJ2-7	TGCGCCAGCAGCCGGGGGACGGGCTACGAGCAGTACTTC	CASSRGTGYEQYF
TRBV14	NA	NA	15	TRBJ1-4	TGTGCCAGCAGCCAGGAAGGTGCGGCAAATGCGAAACTGTTTTTT	CASSQEGAANAKLFF
TRBV9	NA	NA	17	TRBJ2-2	TGTGCCAGCAGCGTCCTGGTGGGGGGTACGGACACCGGGGAGCTGTTTTTT	CASSVLVGGTDTGELFF
TRBV5-1	NA	NA	13	TRBJ1-3	TGCGCCAGCAGCAAGGGGGCTGGAAACACCATATATTTT	CASSKGAGNTIYF
TRBV5-8	TRBD2	NA	15	TRBJ2-7	TGTGCCAGCAGCTTGTCTAGCGGGGAGTTCTACGAGCAGTACTTC	CASSLSSGEFYEQYF
TRBV21-1	NA	NA	20	TRBJ2-1	TGTGCCAGCAACCACCGAAGGACTAGCGGGTGTCGTCCCTCCTACAATGAGCAGTTCTTC	CASNHRRTSGCRPSYNEQFF
TRBV5-8	NA	NA	15	TRBJ2-1	TGTGCCAGCAGCTTCCTAACTAGAGCACTCGCTGAGCAGTTCTTC	CASSFLTRALAEQFF
TRBV7-8	TRBD2	NA	17	TRBJ2-1	TGTGCCAGCAGCTTAGCACCAGGAGCGGGGGCATACAATGAGCAGTTCTTC	CASSLAPGAGAYNEQFF
TRBV2	NA	NA	15	TRBJ1-1	TGTGCCAGCAGTCTTACGGACAGTTCAAACACTGAAGCTTTCTTT	CASSLTDSSNTEAFF
TRBV7-2	TRBD2	NA	19	TRBJ2-5	TGTGCCAGCAGCTATAGACCCGGACTAGCGGGAGCCCGCCAAGAGACCCAGTACTTC	CASSYRPGLAGARQETQYF
TRBV30	NA	NA	17	TRBJ2-6	TGTGCCTGGAGTGTTCCAGGGGGGTCATCTGGGGCCAACGTCCTGACTTTC	CAWSVPGGSSGANVLTF
TRBV5-1	NA	NA	14	TRBJ2-3	TGCGCCAGCAGCCCCGGGACTGGTGGCGATACGCAGTATTTT	CASSPGTGGDTQYF
TRBV7-6	NA	NA	18	TRBJ1-5	TGTGCCAGCAGCTTTGGGCACAGGAGGGATCAATGGCATCAGCCCCAGCATTTT	CASSFGHRRDQWHQPQHF
TRBV4-2	NA	NA	14	TRBJ2-5	TGTGCCAGCAGCCAAGAAGGCGGGGACGAGACCCAGTACTTC	CASSQEGGDETQYF
TRBV19	NA	NA	18	TRBJ2-1	TGTGCCAGTAGTATAGATAGGACCGGGAGTGGGTCCTACAATGAGCAGTTCTTC	CASSIDRTGSGSYNEQFF